Below, one TCR beta chain is given with its context. Original methodology: Counts of nucleated cells, estimated from reference gene primer amplification, were obtained. Profiling relied on immunoSEQ multiplex PCR, and the TCRdb table lists in-frame clones only, not all of them. That table gives V, J and clone size, and the DNA gave D and trimming. The sample carries tens of thousands of clones, over 75% recorded once. These data belong to a study of blood T cell repertoires in COVID-19. Trimming left V 0 bases short and J 8 bases short, with 7 bases between. This CDR3 is 13 amino acids long. The germline V gene has CDR1 SEHNR and CDR2 FQNEAQ (reference sequence).

The specimen sequenced was peripheral blood. The TCR was taken from a woman of 80 years or more with active or convalescent COVID-19. The chain employs TRBV7-9 and TRBJ1-4; D is possibly TRBD1 (5 bases). The CDR3 loop is CASSLAGGEKLFF. As DNA, the CDR3 is TGTGCCAGCAGCTTAGCCGGGGGGGAAAAACTGTTTTTT.